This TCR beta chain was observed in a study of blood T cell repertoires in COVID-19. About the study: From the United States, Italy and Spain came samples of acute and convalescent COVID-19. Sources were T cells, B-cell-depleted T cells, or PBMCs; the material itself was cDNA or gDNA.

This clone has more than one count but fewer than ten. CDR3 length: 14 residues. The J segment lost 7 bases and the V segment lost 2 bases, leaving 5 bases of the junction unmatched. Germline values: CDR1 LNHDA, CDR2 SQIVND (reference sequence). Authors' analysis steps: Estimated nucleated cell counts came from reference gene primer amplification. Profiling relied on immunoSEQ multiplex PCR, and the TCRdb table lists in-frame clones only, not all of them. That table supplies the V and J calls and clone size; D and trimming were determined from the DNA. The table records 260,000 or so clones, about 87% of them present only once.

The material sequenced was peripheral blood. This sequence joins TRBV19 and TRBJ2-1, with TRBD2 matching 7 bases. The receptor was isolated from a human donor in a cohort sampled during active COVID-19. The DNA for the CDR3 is TGTGCCAGTAGTATACTAGGGACTAAGAATGAGCAGTTCTTC. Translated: CASSILGTKNEQFF. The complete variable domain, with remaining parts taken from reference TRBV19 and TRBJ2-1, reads DGGITQSPKYLFRKEGQNVTLSCEQNLNHDAMYWYRQDPGQGLRLIYYSQIVNDFQKGDIAEGYSVSREKKESFPLTVTSAQKNPTAFYLCASSILGTKNEQFFGPGTRLTVL.